The next 25 T cell receptor beta chains were all read from a single sample in a study of spatial heterogeneity in lung cancer (dated by TCRdb to between 2017 and 2020). What the research found in general, with its limitations: A correlation was observed between the number of expanded intratumoral alpha and beta TCRs and the tumor nonsynonymous mutation count.

The time point label for this specimen denotes: sample taken at primary tumor resection. Receptors were amplified or captured by 5' RACE. The instrument given in TCRdb is NextSeq 500. TCRdb reworked the public reads: Q25 trimming with fastp, MiXCR clone assembly, productive beta chains retained. For every CDR3 protein sequence, its rows merge into one entry that carries the most common genes and DNA. The sample table contains about 17,000 distinct CDR3 sequences; only one count was recorded for 6.2% of them. 5.5% to 8% of the sample rests with the top ten. These TCRs' antigens remain unknown. The input for sequencing was lung tumor tissue, taken at surgery. The receptors here all came from a male donor with early-stage non-small cell lung cancer.

Many counts were recorded for this clonotype. Since the library was made to target alpha chains, this beta chain is a stray read and its abundance is not meaningful. This chain joins TRBV27 and TRBJ1-6; 8 bases map to TRBD1. Germline V lookup: CDR1 MNHEY, CDR2 SMNVEV (reference sequence). The junction had 12 bases not matched to a gene; V was cut back by 2 bases and J by 6 bases. The CDR3 has 18 amino acids. The DNA of the CDR3 is TGTGCCAGCAGTTTAAAGTCGATCCTGCAGGGGGCTAATTCACCCCTCCACTTT. Protein product: CASSLKSILQGANSPLHF.

Notes on this clonotype: A library prepared for alpha chains yielded this beta chain as an off-target read; its size is of little meaning. The V and J genes are TRBV11-2 and TRBJ2-7, with 7 bases that match TRBD1. This CDR3 region has 13 residues. Trimming took 1 base from V and 6 from J; bases not matched to a gene: 3. Germline V gives CDR1 SGHAT, CDR2 FQNNGV. CDR3 in amino acids: CASSLVGGIEQYF. In nucleotides, the CDR3 is TGTGCCAGCAGCTTAGTAGGGGGCATCGAGCAGTACTTC.

At least ten counts were recorded for this clonotype. Being off target in a library aimed at alpha chains, this beta chain has a size of little meaning. V gene TRBV9 combines with J gene TRBJ2-1, with unresolved D. This CDR3 region has 15 residues. The V and J ends lost 0 bases and 6 bases respectively, with 13 bases between them. Per germline, CDR1 SGDLS and CDR2 YYNGEE. CDR3 in amino acids: CASSVDSGPINEQFF. The CDR3 coding sequence is TGTGCCAGCAGCGTAGATTCAGGACCGATCAATGAGCAGTTCTTC. Combining the CDR3 with reference TRBV9 and TRBJ2-1 gives the whole variable domain DSGVTQTPKHLITATGQRVTLRCSPRSGDLSVYWYQQSLDQGLQFLIQYYNGEERAKGNILERFSAQQFPDLHSELNLSSLELGDSALYFCASSVDSGPINEQFFGPGTRLTVL.

This clonotype came up many times. Found in a library prepared for alpha chains, this beta chain is an off-target read, and its abundance has little meaning. The V call is TRBV15, the J call TRBJ2-1; TRBD2 matches at 12 bases. The CDR3 sequence is 17 residues long. V shed 4 bases and J 8 bases; nucleotides not matched to a gene: 12. Germline CDR1 LNHNV, CDR2 YYDKDF (reference sequence). The CDR3 nucleotides read TGTGCCACCAGCATCCCCCCGACTAGCGGGAGAGGGCATGAGCAGTTCTTC. It yields the protein CATSIPPTSGRGHEQFF.

This clonotype came up many times. This beta chain represents an off-target read in a library built for alpha chains; its size is of limited meaning. The chain couples TRBV24-1 to TRBJ2-5; the D is unclear. Trimming left V 4 bases short and J 5 bases short, with 7 bases between. This CDR3 has 12 amino acids. Per germline, CDR1 KGHDR and CDR2 SFDVKD. CDR3 protein: CATSDTPETQYF. In DNA, the CDR3 is TGTGCCACCAGTGACACCCCTGAGACCCAGTACTTC.

This clonotype ranks as medium-sized. In a library made to pick up alpha chains, this beta chain is a stray read with a size that means little. This chain links TRBV4-3 with TRBJ2-7; 7 bases fit TRBD1. Unmatched junction bases numbered 8, after V lost 3 bases and J lost 0 bases. Germline CDR1 is LGHNA and CDR2 is YSLEER. The CDR3 contains 16 residues. CDR3: CASSQGPDRFSYEQYF. CDR3 bases: TGCGCCAGCAGCCAGGGCCCGGACAGGTTCTCCTACGAGCAGTACTTC.

Many counts were recorded for this clonotype. This beta chain is an off-target read within a library intended for alpha chains, so its frequency means little. The genes are TRBV20-1 and TRBJ2-7; either TRBD1 or TRBD2 may fit D (5 bases each). Per the germline V gene, CDR1 is DFQATT and CDR2 is SNEGSKA (reference sequence). The CDR3 covers 13 residues. V lost 3 bases, J lost 4 bases, and 13 bases lay in between. CDR3 loop: CSASRDERYEQYF. In nucleotides, the CDR3 is TGCAGTGCTAGCCGGGACGAGAGATACGAGCAGTACTTC.

This clonotype was observed at least ten times. For a library built for alpha chains, this beta chain is a stray read; little rests on its size. V usage is TRBV6-5 and J usage is TRBJ1-1; a possible D gene is TRBD1 (6 bases). This CDR3 contains 14 residues. Germline V lookup: CDR1 MNHEY, CDR2 SVGAGI. Trimming pared 2 bases from V and 4 bases from J, leaving 11 bases between. CDR3 bases: TGTGCCAGCAGTTACGGGGGCCTGGGCACTGAAGCTTTCTTT. This sequence encodes CASSYGGLGTEAFF.

This clonotype was recorded at least ten times. This beta chain is a stray read from a library made for alpha chains; its abundance is not meaningful. J is TRBJ2-7 and V is TRBV3-1; D call uncertain. This CDR3 has 13 amino acids. Deletions cut 1 base from V and 5 bases from J, with 9 bases between. CDR1 LGHDT and CDR2 YNNKEL come from the germline V gene (reference sequence). CDR3 loop: CASSQGTENEQYF. Written as DNA, the CDR3 is TGTGCCAGCAGCCAAGGGACCGAAAACGAGCAGTACTTC.

This clonotype was recorded many times. Being off target in a library aimed at alpha chains, this beta chain has a size of little meaning. The chain recombines TRBV20-1 with TRBJ2-3; no definite D call. The V gene's germline CDR1 is DFQATT and CDR2 SNEGSKA (reference sequence). The CDR3 runs 12 residues. V lost 8 bases and J lost 1, with 10 bases in between. Written as DNA, the CDR3 is TGCAGTTCTCACCCTGGCACAGATACGCAGTATTTT. This translates into CSSHPGTDTQYF.

Concerning this clonotype itself: As an off-target read in a library built for alpha chains, this beta chain has a frequency of little significance. The gene calls are TRBV7-2 and TRBJ2-7, with 7 bases fitting TRBD1. CDR1 is SGHTA, CDR2 FQGNSA, per germline. CDR3 length equals 16 residues. The junction had 11 bases not matched to a gene; V was cut back by 5 bases and J by 1 base. The CDR3 DNA reads as TGTGCCAGCAGCGCACCCAGACAGGGTACTTCCTACGAGCAGTACTTC. Translated: CASSAPRQGTSYEQYF. Based on the CDR3 plus reference TRBV7-2 and TRBJ2-7, the full variable domain is GAGVSQSPSNKVTEKGKDVELRCDPISGHTALYWYRQSLGQGLEFLIYFQGNSAPDKSGLPSDRFSAERTGGSVSTLTIQRTQQEDSAVYLCASSAPRQGTSYEQYFGPGTRLTVT.

This clonotype turned up a few times. This beta chain slipped into a library made for alpha chains as a stray read, so its size is not meaningful. The gene calls are TRBV7-2 and TRBJ1-5; D might be TRBD1 (5 bases). This CDR3 spans 13 amino acids. CDR1 is SGHTA and CDR2 is FQGNSA in the germline V gene. V gave up 1 base and J gave up 11 bases, with 12 bases separating them. The CDR3 DNA is TGTGCCAGCAGCTTAGAGACGGGACTAGCCCAGCATTTT. This encodes CASSLETGLAQHF.

This clonotype was picked up many times. A library made for alpha chains picked up this beta chain off target, so its size means little. The chain employs TRBV24-1 and TRBJ1-1; unclear D gene. Trimming removed 1 base from V and 0 bases from J, with 20 bases in between. Germline V gene sequence: CDR1 KGHDR, CDR2 SFDVKD. CDR3 size: 19 residues. The CDR3 is CATSDLAGRGNSVNTEAFF. CDR3 nucleotide sequence: TGTGCCACCAGTGATTTAGCCGGACGAGGGAATTCGGTGAACACTGAAGCTTTCTTT.

Sample share makes this clonotype medium-sized. Because this beta chain is a stray read in a library intended to capture alpha chains, its abundance should not be given much weight. The chain carries TRBV5-1 and TRBJ1-1, with TRBD1 as a possible D gene (5 bases). V shed 0 bases and J shed 1 base, with 7 bases lying between them. This CDR3 has 14 amino acids. CDR1 is SGHRS, CDR2 YFSETQ, per germline. This CDR3 reads CASSLGGANTEAFF. The DNA for the CDR3 is TGCGCCAGCAGCTTGGGGGGCGCGAACACTGAAGCTTTCTTT.

This clonotype was seen ten or more times. Since the library was made to target alpha chains, this beta chain is a stray read and its abundance is not meaningful. V and J are TRBV4-1 and TRBJ2-1, with D possibly being TRBD1 or TRBD2 (5 bases each). V lost 3 bases and J 5 bases, leaving 11 bases between the germline ends. Germline CDR1 and CDR2: MGHRA and YSYEKL. This CDR3 is 14 amino acids long. The CDR3 DNA sequence: TGCGCCAGCAGCCATTCGGGACCCAACAATGAGCAGTTCTTC. Protein: CASSHSGPNNEQFF.

This clonotype occurred many times. A library made for alpha chains picked up this beta chain off target, so its size means little. V is TRBV7-8 and J is TRBJ2-5; 8 bases agree with TRBD2. V shed 6 bases, J shed 5 bases, and the junction held 11 bases outside the gene matches. The germline V gene encodes CDR1 SGHVS and CDR2 FQNEAQ. The CDR3 runs 15 residues. CDR3 amino acids: CASSTLAGRMETQYF. The CDR3 coding sequence is TGTGCCAGCAGTACCTTAGCGGGGAGGATGGAGACCCAGTACTTC.

This clonotype was seen many times. Because this beta chain is a stray read in a library intended to capture alpha chains, its abundance should not be given much weight. This sequence joins TRBV7-9 and TRBJ2-5, with a tentative D call TRBD2 (7 bases). The CDR3 has 15 amino acids. Deletions cut 2 bases from V and 4 bases from J, with 14 bases between. Per the germline V gene, CDR1 is SEHNR and CDR2 is FQNEAQ (reference sequence). The CDR3 DNA reads as TGTGCCAGCAGCTTAACGACTAGCAGGGGAGAGACCCAGTACTTC. Protein sequence: CASSLTTSRGETQYF.

This clonotype was seen at least ten times. Since the library was made to target alpha chains, this beta chain is a stray read and its abundance is not meaningful. The chain carries TRBV7-6 and TRBJ1-1; possibly TRBD1 for D (6 bases). V shed 5 bases and J shed 1 base, with 11 bases lying between them. CDR1 and CDR2 from the germline V gene are SGHVS and FNYEAQ. CDR3 length: 14 residues. For the CDR3, the DNA is TGTGCCAGCAGCCCAGGACAGTCGAACACTGAAGCTTTCTTT. Protein product: CASSPGQSNTEAFF.

In its sample, this clonotype was seen many times. A library made for alpha chains picked up this beta chain off target, so its size means little. The chain is built from TRBV30 and TRBJ1-5, with TRBD1 matching 9 bases. This CDR3 contains 15 residues. J was trimmed by 2 bases and V by 3 bases; bases with no gene match: 5. Looked up from germline, CDR1 is GTSNPN and CDR2 is SVGIG (reference sequence). The CDR3 loop reads CAWRGQGKGNQPQHF. CDR3 sequence (DNA): TGTGCCTGGAGGGGACAGGGAAAAGGCAATCAGCCCCAGCATTTT.

About this clonotype itself: For a library built for alpha chains, this beta chain is a stray read; little rests on its size. This chain joins TRBV29-1 and TRBJ2-3; D is perhaps TRBD1 or TRBD2 (5 bases each). Between the trimmed V and J ends, which lost 8 bases and 1 base, there was a span of 13 bases. Germline V gene lookup returns CDR1 SQVTM and CDR2 ANQGSEA. This CDR3 is built from 13 residues. The CDR3 protein is CSSGWRGTDTQYF. CDR3 sequence (DNA): TGCAGCTCAGGGTGGCGGGGCACAGATACGCAGTATTTT.

This clonotype is labeled as medium-sized (0.01 to 0.1%). This beta chain is an unintended read in a library built for alpha chains; its size means little. The chain has TRBV12-3 or TRBV12-4 and TRBJ1-2; D may be TRBD1 (6 bases). Trimming shortened V by 5 bases and J by 2 bases, and 12 bases separated the two germline ends. The CDR3 loop spans 14 amino acids. CDR3 region: CASSTGGLNYGYTF. DNA for the CDR3: TGTGCCAGCAGTACCGGGGGGCTCAACTATGGCTACACCTTC.

Only a few counts were recorded for this clonotype. This beta chain was picked up by a library intended for alpha chains and is off target, so its count carries little meaning. V gene TRBV2 combines with J gene TRBJ1-4; possible D gene TRBD1, 5 bases. Germline V lookup: CDR1 SNHLY, CDR2 FYNNEI. Trimming took off 8 bases at V and 4 bases at J, with 11 bases between the two ends. The CDR3 loop spans 13 amino acids. CDR3 region: CASLRDLNEKLFF. The CDR3 DNA sequence: TGTGCCAGCCTCAGGGACCTTAATGAAAAACTGTTTTTT.

Turning to this clonotype: This beta chain is off target for a library built for alpha chains, so its abundance means little. The chain uses TRBV2 and TRBJ1-1; tentative D call: TRBD1 (6 bases). Looked up from germline, CDR1 is SNHLY and CDR2 is FYNNEI. Trimming removed 3 bases from V and 1 base from J, with 12 bases in between. The CDR3 has 15 amino acids. The CDR3 sequence: CASSEYQGQNTEAFF. The DNA of the CDR3 is TGTGCCAGCAGTGAGTACCAGGGGCAGAACACTGAAGCTTTCTTT.

This clonotype has a count of ten or more. Being off target in a library aimed at alpha chains, this beta chain has a size of little meaning. This chain connects TRBV2 to TRBJ2-1, with 7 bases that match TRBD1. CDR1 and CDR2 from the germline V gene are SNHLY and FYNNEI. The CDR3 contains 14 residues. Germline trimming cut 6 bases from V and 1 base from J; bases unmatched to any gene: 3. The CDR3 coding sequence is TGTGCCAGCAGAACGGGACAGTCCTACAATGAGCAGTTCTTC. Translation gives CASRTGQSYNEQFF.

This clonotype was counted at least ten times. This beta chain is a stray read from a library made for alpha chains; its abundance is not meaningful. V and J are TRBV7-9 and TRBJ2-1, with D tentatively TRBD1 or TRBD2 (5 bases each). V lost 5 bases and J 7 bases, leaving 12 bases between the germline ends. The CDR3 is 13 residues long. Germline V CDR1 and CDR2: SEHNR, FQNEAQ (reference sequence). The CDR3: CASSQGDGNEQFF. As DNA, the CDR3 is TGTGCCAGCAGCCAGGGAGACGGAAATGAGCAGTTCTTC.